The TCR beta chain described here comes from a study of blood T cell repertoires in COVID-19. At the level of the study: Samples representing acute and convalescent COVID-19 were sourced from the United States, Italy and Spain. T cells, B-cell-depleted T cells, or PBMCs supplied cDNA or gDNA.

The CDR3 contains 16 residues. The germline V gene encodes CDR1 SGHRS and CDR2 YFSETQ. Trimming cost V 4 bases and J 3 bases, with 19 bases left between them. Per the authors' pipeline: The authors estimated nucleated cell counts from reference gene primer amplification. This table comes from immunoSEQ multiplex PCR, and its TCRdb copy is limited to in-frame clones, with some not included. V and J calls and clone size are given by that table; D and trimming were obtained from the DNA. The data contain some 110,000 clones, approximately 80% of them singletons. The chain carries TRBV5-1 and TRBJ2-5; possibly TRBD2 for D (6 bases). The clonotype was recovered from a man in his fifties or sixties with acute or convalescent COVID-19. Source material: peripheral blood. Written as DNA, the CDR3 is TGCGCCAGCAGCCGCCGCCCCGGACTATCGGAAGAGACCCAGTACTTC. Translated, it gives CASSRRPGLSEETQYF. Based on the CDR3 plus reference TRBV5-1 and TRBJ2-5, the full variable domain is KAGVTQTPRYLIKTRGQQVTLSCSPISGHRSVSWYQQTPGQGLQFLFEYFSETQRNKGNFPGRFSGRQFSNSRSEMNVSTLELGDSALYLCASSRRPGLSEETQYFGPGTRLLVL.